This T cell receptor (beta chain) was profiled in a study of beta chain features in type 1 diabetes. This clone appeared a few times. Other nucleotide sequences from this sample produce the same CDR3. Based on CD45RO/CCR7/CD25/CD127/CD95/CD27, CD4+ regulatory, stem cell-like memory, naive and central memory cells were sorted. As every portion of the isolated RNA was reverse transcribed, the sequencing read expressed TCRB transcripts. TCRdb's table, derived via immunoSEQ multiplex PCR, lists solely in-frame clones and lacks some. The data show about 620,000 clones, roughly a sixth seen once. V lost 0 bases, J lost 0 bases, and 8 bases lay in between. The CDR3 is 15 amino acids. The germline V gene has CDR1 SGDLS and CDR2 YYNGEE.

This receptor was taken from a man aged 18 to 35 in good health. V gene TRBV9 combines with J gene TRBJ2-3; unclear D gene. Sequencing used naive CD4+ T cells from blood. CDR3 in DNA: TGTGCCAGCAGCGTAGACGGCCCCAGCACAGATACGCAGTATTTT. It yields the protein CASSVDGPSTDTQYF. The complete variable domain, with remaining parts taken from reference TRBV9 and TRBJ2-3, reads DSGVTQTPKHLITATGQRVTLRCSPRSGDLSVYWYQQSLDQGLQFLIQYYNGEERAKGNILERFSAQQFPDLHSELNLSSLELGDSALYFCASSVDGPSTDTQYFGPGTRLTVL.